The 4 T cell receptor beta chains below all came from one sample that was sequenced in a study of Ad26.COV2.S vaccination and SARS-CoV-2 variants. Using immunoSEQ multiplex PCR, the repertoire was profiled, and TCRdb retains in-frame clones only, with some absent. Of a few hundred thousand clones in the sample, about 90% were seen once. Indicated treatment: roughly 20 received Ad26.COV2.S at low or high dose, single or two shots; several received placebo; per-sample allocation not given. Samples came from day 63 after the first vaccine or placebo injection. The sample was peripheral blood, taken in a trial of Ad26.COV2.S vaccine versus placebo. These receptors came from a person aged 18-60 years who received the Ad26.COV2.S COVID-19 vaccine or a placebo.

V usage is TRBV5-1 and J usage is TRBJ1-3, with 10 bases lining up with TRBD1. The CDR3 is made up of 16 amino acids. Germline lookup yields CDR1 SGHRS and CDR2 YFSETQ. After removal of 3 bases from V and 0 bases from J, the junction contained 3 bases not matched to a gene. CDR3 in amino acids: CASSWDRGSSGNTIYF. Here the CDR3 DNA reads TGCGCCAGCAGCTGGGACAGGGGATCCTCTGGAAACACCATATATTTT.

As DNA, the CDR3 is TGTGCCAGCAGCGTGGGGACGGCTGGAAACACCATATATTTT. This codes for CASSVGTAGNTIYF. This chain uses TRBV14 with TRBJ1-3; D might be TRBD1 (5 bases). This CDR3 has 14 amino acids. Germline lookup yields CDR1 SGHDN and CDR2 FVKESK. The V end was cut by 5 bases, the J end by 2 bases, with 10 bases between.

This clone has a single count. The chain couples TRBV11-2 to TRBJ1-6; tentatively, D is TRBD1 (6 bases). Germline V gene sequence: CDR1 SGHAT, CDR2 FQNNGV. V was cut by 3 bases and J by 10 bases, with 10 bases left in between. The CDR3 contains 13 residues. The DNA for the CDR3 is TGTGCCAGCAGCTTCGGGGGGCCATCACCCCTCCACTTT. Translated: CASSFGGPSPLHF.

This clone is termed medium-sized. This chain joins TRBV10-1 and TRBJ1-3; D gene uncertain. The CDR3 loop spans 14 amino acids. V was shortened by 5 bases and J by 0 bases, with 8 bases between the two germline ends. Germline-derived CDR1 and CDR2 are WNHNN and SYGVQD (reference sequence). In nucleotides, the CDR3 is TGCGCCAGCAGTCCGGACCTCTCTGGAAACACCATATATTTT. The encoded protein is CASSPDLSGNTIYF.